The next 8 T cell receptor beta chains were all read from a single sample in a study of monozygotic twins with inflammatory bowel disease. With the 5' RACE reads reprocessed, TCRdb shows one record per CDR3 protein and no DNA. This specimen shows approximately 420,000 distinct CDR3 sequences; the ten leading clones hold around 2.4%. Sequenced material: blood. The receptors originated from a human donor with ulcerative colitis or Crohn's disease, or a healthy co-twin of an affected twin (not recorded which).

The chain's CDR3 is CASSPGQGSIGPDEQYF. This sequence joins TRBV5-1 and TRBJ2-7; TCRdb proposes TRBD1, but this gene call is untestable without DNA. The CDR3 spans 17 residues. Germline CDR1 SGHRS, CDR2 YFSETQ.

This rearrangement joins TRBV20-1 to TRBJ2-5. The CDR3 covers 15 residues. Germline assignment: CDR1 DFQATT and CDR2 SNEGSKA (reference sequence). This CDR3 is CSVGEANHVQETQYF.

V and J are TRBV6-2 or TRBV6-3 and TRBJ2-1; the D call from TCRdb, TRBD2, cannot be confirmed without DNA. The germline CDR1 and CDR2 sequences are MNHEY and SVGEGT. The CDR3 is 16 residues long. CDR3 in amino acids: CASSFPRDYFGNEQFF.

The chain uses TRBV18 and TRBJ2-7; TCRdb indicates TRBD1, and absent DNA this call remains unverified. Germline V gives CDR1 KGHSH, CDR2 LQKENI. The CDR3 covers 13 residues. The CDR3 is CASSMQGPYEQYF.

The gene calls are TRBV5-6 and TRBJ2-5; as DNA is missing, the TRBD1 call by TCRdb cannot be tested. The CDR3 covers 14 residues. CDR1 and CDR2 (germline): SGHDT, YYEEEE. The CDR3 sequence is CASSPWGAWETQYF.

V usage is TRBV6-5 and J usage is TRBJ2-5. The CDR3 is 16 residues long. Germline V gives CDR1 MNHEY, CDR2 SVGAGI. The CDR3 reads CASSYWSSGNQETQYF.

This chain uses TRBV3-1 with TRBJ2-5; absent DNA, TCRdb's TRBD2 call cannot be checked. There are 18 residues in the CDR3. Germline values: CDR1 LGHDT, CDR2 YNNKEL (reference sequence). The CDR3 region is CASSPVRAGGPASETQYF.

The chain recombines TRBV7-9 with TRBJ1-1. The CDR3 totals 15 residues. Germline V lookup: CDR1 SEHNR, CDR2 FQNEAQ (reference sequence). CDR3: CASSLNALGNTEAFF.